This T cell receptor (beta chain) was sequenced for a study of CD8+CD57+ T cells in acquired aplastic anemia. Study summary: On average, sorted CD4+ and CD8+ cells gave about 2.9 ug of DNA. Reads per healthy sample averaged around 10 million (CD4+) and 11 million to 13 million (CD8+). Overall study findings and caveats: Levels of CD8+ Simpson's diversity were not significantly distinct in patients versus controls. Patients and controls shared approximately 28 CD8+ CDR3 sequences.

Genomic DNA provided the template from which TCR beta VDJ and CDR3 profiles were obtained. From the reads, TCRdb called clonotypes with MiXCR, one entry per CDR3 protein. The repertoire consists of about 130,000 distinct CDR3 sequences, with more than 40% occurring once and the leading ten covering about 2.3%. This clonotype was detected only once. Antigen specificity is unknown. The CDR3 has 15 amino acids. V shed 7 bases and J 4 bases; nucleotides not matched to a gene: 4. Germline values: CDR1 KGHDR, CDR2 SFDVKD. The chain joins TRBV24-1 to TRBJ2-1, with 12 bases fitting TRBD1. The receptor comes from a human donor in good health, serving as a control. Sequencing input: sorted CD4+, CD8+, or CD8+CD57+ T cells (not recorded which) from PBMCs. CDR3 sequence (DNA): TGTGCCACCAGGGGACAGGGGGCGAGTTACAATGAGCAGTTCTTC. It specifies CATRGQGASYNEQFF.